This TCR beta chain emerged from a study of T-cell reconstitution after alpha-beta-depleted transplantation in children. Preparing the TCRbeta library involved the use of unique molecular identifiers. TCRdb re-called the PCR reads through MiXCR, storing one row per CDR3 protein. Here the sample spans some 290,000 distinct CDR3 sequences, about 10% being singletons. This clonotype was seen many times. Sequences were derived from PBMCs from the stem cell graft donor, sampled from the stem cell graft. This sequence was found in a human donor who donated a stem cell graft to a child with SCID.

CDR3 region: CATMTGTGYDTQYF. In DNA form, the CDR3 reads TGTGCCACTATGACCGGGACAGGGTACGATACGCAGTATTTT. The V call is TRBV15, the J call TRBJ2-3, with TRBD1 matching over 9 bases. The CDR3 contains 14 residues. J lost 6 bases, V lost 9 bases, and 10 bases had no gene match. The germline V gene encodes CDR1 LNHNV and CDR2 YYDKDF (reference sequence).